This TCR beta chain was profiled in a study of T cell repertoires in cytomegalovirus infection. Across the whole study: Based on public TCR beta signatures, there were indications of CMV infection and of a matching HLA type.

V lost 7 bases, J lost 0 bases, and 13 bases lay in between. The CDR3 runs to 15 residues. Germline V lookup: CDR1 MDHEN, CDR2 SYDVKM. Turning to this clonotype: The antigen is not known.

TCRdb re-called the reads through MiXCR, storing one row per CDR3 protein. The sample carries roughly 570,000 distinct CDR3 sequences, about 40% recorded once. Findings of the study overall: CMV carriers with the relevant HLA were identified by cumulative public TCR beta family frequency. What dominated the ex vivo response were HLA-C-restricted CMV-specific TCR beta clonotypes.

The V gene is TRBV28, the J gene TRBJ1-5; maybe TRBD1 (5 bases). The source material was cultured PBMCs, sampled from culture after CMV antigen stimulation. This clonotype originated in a human donor in good health (CMV status not recorded). Some clones in this sample may be carry-over from other donors' samples. CDR3 in amino acids: CASIAQEISNQPQHF. The CDR3 DNA reads TGTGCCAGCATTGCACAGGAGATTAGCAATCAGCCCCAGCATTTT.